This T cell receptor (beta chain) was captured in a study of tumor-infiltrating lymphocytes in localized non-small cell lung cancer. The V segment lost 0 bases and the J segment 9 bases; nucleotides outside the gene matches: 3. This CDR3 has 14 residues. Germline V gene data show CDR1 as SGHRS and CDR2 as YFSETQ. Using immunoSEQ multiplex PCR, the repertoire was profiled, and TCRdb retains in-frame clones only, with some absent. This table holds about 9,900 clones, about 70% found once. The material sequenced was lung tumor tissue. This sequence joins TRBV5-1 and TRBJ1-6; 7 nucleotides agree with TRBD1. The receptor was isolated from a human donor with non-small cell lung cancer. The CDR3 spells CASSLGQGPSPLHF. The CDR3 nucleotides are TGCGCCAGCAGCTTGGGACAGGGTCCTTCACCCCTCCACTTT. Full variable domain (remainder filled in from reference TRBV5-1 and TRBJ1-6): KAGVTQTPRYLIKTRGQQVTLSCSPISGHRSVSWYQQTPGQGLQFLFEYFSETQRNKGNFPGRFSGRQFSNSRSEMNVSTLELGDSALYLCASSLGQGPSPLHFGNGTRLTVT.